This T cell receptor beta chain was observed in a study of blood T cells in healthy people across ages (dated by TCRdb to between 2014 and 2017). Looking at the study overall: In model experiments, template switching captured about one uniquely barcoded TCR beta cDNA molecule for every two T cells. Age-related changes in TCR beta repertoire diversity were measured in the study by deep sequencing normalized with unique cDNA molecular identifiers. The donors were divided into four age groups: young (average approximately 17 years), middle-aged (approximately 41), aged (about 61) and long-lived (roughly 82). Using the same blood draw, the study looked at two additional independent replicas of 1 million unique cDNA reads for two donors, one aged 18 to 29 and the other aged 80 or older. The paper as a whole reports these results and caveats: As age increased, observed TCR beta diversity per million T cells dropped in a roughly linear way, and a significant reduction was already evident by age about 36. The long-lived group showed more naive CD4+ T cells, fewer expanded clones and increased TCR diversity than the aged group, suggesting age selection. Conclusive comparison of naive and antigen-experienced compartments was prevented by the profiling of bulk unsorted PBMCs. Total diversity estimates from one million sequenced T cells were considered lower bounds and underestimates. The percentage of naive T cells measured by flow cytometry correlated strongly with observed TCR beta diversity. Donor CMV infection status was unknown, potentially confounding age-related changes in expanded clonotypes.

The CDR3 runs 15 amino acids, cysteine and phenylalanine included. Only the CDR3 DNA stays, 45 bases, in frame from base 1. Via the germline V gene, CDR1 is SGHRS and CDR2 YFSETQ. V loses 2 bases, J loses 5 bases, and the germline ends lie 16 bases apart. The donors were 40 or so Caucasian individuals from Russia, aged about 6 to 95 years, who were systemically healthy. Each donor gave about 9.7 milliliters of peripheral blood, drawn into EDTA-treated Vacutainer tubes. Ficoll-Paque density-gradient centrifugation was used to isolate PBMCs, with at least 7 million per sample. Trizol reagent was used to extract total RNA from the PBMCs, yielding at least 5.5 micrograms per sample. The percentages of naive CD45RAhigh/CD27high T cells were determined by flow cytometry on a PBMC aliquot from every donor. In regard to this clonotype: Its antigen remains unidentified. Nothing much larger sits one base from this clone, and base qualities are not available.

Library preparation employed 5' RACE. The instrument given in TCRdb is Illumina HiSeq 2500. A second about 7 to 11 cycle PCR used a sample-barcoded 5' primer and a J-beta primer mix. Each TCR beta cDNA molecule received a unique molecular identifier from a template-switch 5' adaptor carrying 12 random nucleotides. At least 2.5 million CDR3-containing paired-end reads were obtained from each sample. First-strand cDNA was synthesized from all RNA with the Mint cDNA synthesis kit, primed by a TRBC-specific oligonucleotide. After uracil-DNA glycosylase treatment, a first 18-cycle PCR used universal primers M1SS and BC2_uni_R on all cDNA. The paper's data handling went like this. Each sample was normalized by randomly selecting 1 million high-quality reads, each carrying a distinct molecular identifier. Instead of being binned into consensus sequences, reads that shared molecular identifiers were thrown out. MiTCR, with a Q25 quality threshold and the strictest error-elimination algorithm, was used for CDR3 identification, clonotype clustering and error correction. A nonparametric unseen species model using Euler transformation provided a lower-bound estimate of total TCR beta diversity. TCRdb reran the public reads through fastp at Q25 and MiXCR, keeping productive beta chains. A single entry per CDR3 protein holds the most common genes and DNA from its merged rows. The V and J calls and clone size are TCRdb's, not the authors'. Within this sample are about 720,000 distinct CDR3 sequences, with about 25% of them counted one time only. Under 4.5% of the sample comes from the top ten.

The same data also went into a second study, on T cells of mothers and their children. The second study, in turn, reports: Nine systemically healthy Caucasian individuals served as donors, namely three mothers together with their six children. cDNA synthesis used all of the extracted RNA, with approximately 1.4 ug of RNA in each 15 ul reaction. In the second PCR, sample barcodes and 2-4 random nucleotides were introduced via the M1S primer. More than 9 million TCR beta CDR3 reads were obtained from each mother, and about 3 million reads were obtained from each child. TCR recombination output is similarly shaped by thymic selection in related and unrelated pairs, with a minor effect exerted by inherited differences. Normalized repertoire overlap was always slightly but never significantly higher in related than unrelated mother-child pairs. No persistent microchimeric T cell clones were found, with a detection sensitivity of around 100 clones per million clonotypes. Deep NGS was used in the study to compare the TCR beta repertoires of mothers and children and to look for features that separate related mother-child pairs from unrelated individuals. The mean age was around 40 +/- 4 years for the mothers and approximately 11 +/- 4 years for the children. After adapter ligation with NEBNext reagents, the libraries were sequenced on Illumina HiSeq 2000 with 100+100 nt paired-end reads. To prevent cross-contamination, the mother and child libraries were prepared one month apart and sequenced in separate runs. For each donor, between about 500,000 and 2,000,000 distinct TCR beta clonotypes were identified. Naive TCR beta clonotypes were estimated from low-frequency clonotypes matched to each donor's FACS-determined naive share, without sorting.

The source material was blood. The sequence came from a boy aged 5-17 years in good health. This chain is built from TRBV5-1 and TRBJ2-5, with TRBD2 as a weak D call on 6 bases. The CDR3 protein sequence reads: CASSFDARGFETQYF. The DNA is TGCGCCAGCAGCTTTGATGCACGGGGGTTCGAGACCCAGTACTTC. With the rest looked up from the reference TRBV5-1 and TRBJ2-5 genes rather than sequenced, the full variable domain is KAGVTQTPRYLIKTRGQQVTLSCSPISGHRSVSWYQQTPGQGLQFLFEYFSETQRNKGNFPGRFSGRQFSNSRSEMNVSTLELGDSALYLCASSFDARGFETQYFGPGTRLLVL.